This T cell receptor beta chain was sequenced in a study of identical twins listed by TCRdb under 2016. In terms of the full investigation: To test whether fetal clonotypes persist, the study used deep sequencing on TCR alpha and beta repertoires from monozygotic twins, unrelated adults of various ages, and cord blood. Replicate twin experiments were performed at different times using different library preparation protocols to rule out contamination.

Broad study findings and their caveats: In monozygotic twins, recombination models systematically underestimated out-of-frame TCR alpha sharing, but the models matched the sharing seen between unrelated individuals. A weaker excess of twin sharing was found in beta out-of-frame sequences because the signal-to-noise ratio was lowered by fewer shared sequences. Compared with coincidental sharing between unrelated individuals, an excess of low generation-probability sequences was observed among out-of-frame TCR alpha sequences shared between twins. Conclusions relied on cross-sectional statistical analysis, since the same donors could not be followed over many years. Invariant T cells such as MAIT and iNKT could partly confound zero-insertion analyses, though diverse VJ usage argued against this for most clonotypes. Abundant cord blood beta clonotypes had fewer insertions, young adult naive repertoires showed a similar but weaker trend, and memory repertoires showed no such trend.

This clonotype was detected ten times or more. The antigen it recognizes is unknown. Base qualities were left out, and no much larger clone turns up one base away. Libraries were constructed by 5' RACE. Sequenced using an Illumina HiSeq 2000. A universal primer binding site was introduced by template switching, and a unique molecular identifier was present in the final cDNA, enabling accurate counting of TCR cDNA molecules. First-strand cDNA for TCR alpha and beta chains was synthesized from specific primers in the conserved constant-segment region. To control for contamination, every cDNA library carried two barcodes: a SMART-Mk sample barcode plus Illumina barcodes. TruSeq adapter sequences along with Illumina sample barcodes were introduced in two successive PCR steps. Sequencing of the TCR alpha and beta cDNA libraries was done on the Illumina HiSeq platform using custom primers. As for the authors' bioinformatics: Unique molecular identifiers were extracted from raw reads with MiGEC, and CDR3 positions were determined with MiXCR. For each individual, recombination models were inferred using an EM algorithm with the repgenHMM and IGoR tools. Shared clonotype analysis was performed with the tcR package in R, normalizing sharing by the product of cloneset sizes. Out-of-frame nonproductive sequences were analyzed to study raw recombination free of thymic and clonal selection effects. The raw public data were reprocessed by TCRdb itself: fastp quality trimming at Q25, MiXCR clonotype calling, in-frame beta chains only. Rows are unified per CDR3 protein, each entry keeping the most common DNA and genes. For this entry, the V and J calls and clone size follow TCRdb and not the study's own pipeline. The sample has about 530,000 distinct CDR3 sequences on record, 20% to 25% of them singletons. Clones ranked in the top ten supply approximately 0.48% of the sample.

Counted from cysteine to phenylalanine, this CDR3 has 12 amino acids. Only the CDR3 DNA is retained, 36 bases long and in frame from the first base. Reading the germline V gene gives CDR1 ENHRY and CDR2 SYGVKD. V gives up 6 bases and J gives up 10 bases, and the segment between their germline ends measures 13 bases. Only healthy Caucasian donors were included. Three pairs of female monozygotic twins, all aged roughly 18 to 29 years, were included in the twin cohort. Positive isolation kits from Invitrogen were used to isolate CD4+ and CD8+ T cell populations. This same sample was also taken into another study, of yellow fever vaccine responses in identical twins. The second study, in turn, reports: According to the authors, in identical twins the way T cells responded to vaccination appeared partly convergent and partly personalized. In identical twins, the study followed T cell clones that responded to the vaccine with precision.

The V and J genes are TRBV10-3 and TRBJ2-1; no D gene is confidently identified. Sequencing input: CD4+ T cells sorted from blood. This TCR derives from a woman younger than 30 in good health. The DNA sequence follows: TGTGCCATCAGCACCACTCTCGGAGAGCAGTTCTTC. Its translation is CAISTTLGEQFF.